Below, one T cell receptor beta chain is given with its context. Repertoires were generated with immunoSEQ multiplex PCR, while TCRdb's copy carries only in-frame clones and drops some. Of more than 55,000 clones in the sample, roughly 92% were seen once. This sample is part of a study of blood T cell repertoires in COVID-19. Overall study: T cells, B-cell-depleted T cells, or PBMCs supplied cDNA or gDNA.

Trimming stripped 1 base from V and 4 bases from J, with 6 bases between. The germline CDR1 and CDR2 sequences are SNHLY and FYNNEI. This CDR3 spans 13 amino acids. This receptor was obtained from a man aged 45 to 65 with active COVID-19. Material: peripheral blood. The J gene is TRBJ2-3, the V gene TRBV2; D gene unclear. CDR3 nucleotide sequence: TGTGCCAGCAGTGAAGATGAGCCAGATACGCAGTATTTT. It codes for CASSEDEPDTQYF. The complete variable domain, with remaining parts taken from reference TRBV2 and TRBJ2-3, reads EPEVTQTPSHQVTQMGQEVILRCVPISNHLYFYWYRQILGQKVEFLVSFYNNEISEKSEIFDDQFSVERPDGSNFTLKIRSTKLEDSAMYFCASSEDEPDTQYFGPGTRLTVL.